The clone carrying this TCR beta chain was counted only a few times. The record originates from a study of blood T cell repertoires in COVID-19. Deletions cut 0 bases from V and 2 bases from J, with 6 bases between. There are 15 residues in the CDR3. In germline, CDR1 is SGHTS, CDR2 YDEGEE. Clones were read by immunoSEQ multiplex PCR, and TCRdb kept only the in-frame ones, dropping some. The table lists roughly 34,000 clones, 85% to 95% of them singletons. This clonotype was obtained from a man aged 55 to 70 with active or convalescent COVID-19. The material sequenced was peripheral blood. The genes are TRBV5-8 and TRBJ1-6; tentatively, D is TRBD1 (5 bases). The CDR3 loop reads CASSLGGTYNSPLHF. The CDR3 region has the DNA TGTGCCAGCAGCTTGGGGGGCACCTATAATTCACCCCTCCACTTT. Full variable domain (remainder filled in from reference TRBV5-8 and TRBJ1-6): EAGVTQSPTHLIKTRGQQATLRCSPISGHTSVYWYQQALGLGLQFLLWYDEGEERNRGNFPPRFSGRQFPNYSSELNVNALELEDSALYLCASSLGGTYNSPLHFGNGTRLTVT.